The 27 T cell receptor beta chains below come from one sample, sequenced in a study of blood T cell repertoires in COVID-19. Sequencing was performed with immunoSEQ multiplex PCR; in TCRdb, only in-frame clones are kept and a portion is missing. The sample yields tens of thousands of clones, 82% seen once. Material: peripheral blood. These receptors came from a man aged 80 or over with acute or convalescent COVID-19.

This chain uses TRBV7-3 with TRBJ1-1; D gene unclear. CDR1 and CDR2 from the germline V gene are SGHTA and FQGTGA. The CDR3 runs 14 residues. V was cut by 1 base and J by 1 base, with 7 bases left in between. DNA for the CDR3: TGTGCCAGCAGCTTAAAAGCGGGGAACACTGAAGCTTTCTTT. Residues: CASSLKAGNTEAFF.

Written as DNA, the CDR3 is TGTGCCTGGAGTTACATGGGGGGAAAACTGTTTTTT. Its translation is CAWSYMGGKLFF. The gene calls are TRBV30 and TRBJ1-4; perhaps TRBD1 as D (5 bases). Between the trimmed V and J ends, which lost 2 bases and 10 bases, there was a span of 11 bases. The CDR3 has 12 residues. The germline V gene has CDR1 GTSNPN and CDR2 SVGIG (reference sequence).

This rearrangement joins TRBV7-6 to TRBJ2-1; a possible D gene is TRBD1 (6 bases). The V gene lost 2 bases and the J gene lost 4 bases, with 12 bases spanning the gap. Per the germline V gene, CDR1 is SGHVS and CDR2 is FNYEAQ. The CDR3 length is 15 residues. The CDR3 coding sequence is TGTGCCAGCAGCTTAAACGGACAGCCGTACAATGAGCAGTTCTTC. It encodes CASSLNGQPYNEQFF.

The chain combines TRBV5-1 with TRBJ2-7; D call uncertain. Looked up from germline, CDR1 is SGHRS and CDR2 is YFSETQ. This CDR3 comprises 15 residues. V was cut by 0 bases and J by 2 bases, with 12 bases left in between. CDR3 coding DNA: TGCGCCAGCAGCTTGGAGGCGGAGTCCCCCTACGAGCAGTACTTC. This gives the protein CASSLEAESPYEQYF.

In this sample, this clone turned up once. The V and J genes are TRBV5-8 and TRBJ1-4; weak D call: TRBD1 (5 bases). V lost 2 bases and J lost 0, with 17 bases in between. The CDR3 has 18 residues. Germline values: CDR1 SGHTS, CDR2 YDEGEE. The CDR3 sequence is CASSFRGASLPTNEKLFF. Here the CDR3 DNA reads TGTGCCAGCAGCTTTAGGGGTGCCAGCTTACCAACTAATGAAAAACTGTTTTTT.

This clone has a single count. V gene TRBV2 combines with J gene TRBJ1-2; 12 nucleotides line up with TRBD1. Losses at the gene ends were 5 bases for V and 7 bases for J; bases not matched to a gene: 8. Germline V gene data show CDR1 as SNHLY and CDR2 as FYNNEI. CDR3 length: 15 amino acids. The CDR3 bases are TGTGCCAGCAGTCAACAGGGACAGGGGGCAGGTGGCTACACCTTC. It translates to CASSQQGQGAGGYTF.

The CDR3 region has the DNA TGTGCCAGCAGTCGGGACAGGGGGCTCGGGGAGACCCAGTACTTC. Translation gives CASSRDRGLGETQYF. The V gene is TRBV6-5, the J gene TRBJ2-5; 12 nucleotides match TRBD1. This CDR3 is 15 amino acids long. The germline CDR1 and CDR2 sequences are MNHEY and SVGAGI. V lost 5 bases and J lost 5; bases outside the gene matches: 6.

The CDR3 bases are TGTGCCAGCAGCTTAGTCCCAGGTCCCACTGAAGCTTTCTTT. This gives the protein CASSLVPGPTEAFF. This rearrangement joins TRBV7-9 to TRBJ1-1, with D unresolved. This CDR3 has 14 amino acids. V dropped 1 base and J dropped 4 bases, with 10 bases sitting between them. Germline CDR1 reads SEHNR; CDR2 reads FQNEAQ (reference sequence).

J is TRBJ2-1 and V is TRBV5-1, with 12 positions matching TRBD1. V shed 6 bases, J shed 6 bases, and the junction held 4 bases outside the gene matches. The CDR3 consists of 14 residues. The germline gives CDR1 SGHRS, CDR2 YFSETQ. The CDR3 sequence is CASKGQGASNEQFF. DNA for the CDR3: TGCGCCAGCAAGGGACAGGGGGCGAGCAATGAGCAGTTCTTC.

This clone was picked up a small number of times. The chain has TRBV3-1 (or the pseudogene TRBV3-2) and TRBJ2-1; TRBD2 matches at 9 bases. J lost 6 bases, V lost 4 bases, and 7 bases had no gene match. The germline CDR1 and CDR2 sequences are LGHDT and YNNKEL (reference sequence). The CDR3 runs 15 residues. The CDR3 spells CASSRAGGRGNEQFF. The CDR3, as DNA: TGTGCCAGCAGCCGGGCGGGGGGGCGAGGCAATGAGCAGTTCTTC.

CDR3 region: CASSRGHGNTIYF. CDR3 nucleotide sequence: TGTGCCAGCAGTAGGGGGCATGGAAACACCATATATTTT. The rearrangement links TRBV2 to TRBJ1-3, with 7 bases matching TRBD1. V was pared by 5 bases and J by 3 bases, with 1 base of the junction left unmatched. Germline-derived CDR1 and CDR2 are SNHLY and FYNNEI. This CDR3 has 13 residues.

This chain connects TRBV7-2 to TRBJ1-2, with no clear D. The CDR3 spans 13 residues. V was trimmed by 2 bases and J by 2 bases, leaving 6 bases between them. Germline V gene data show CDR1 as SGHTA and CDR2 as FQGNSA. CDR3 nucleotide sequence: TGTGCCAGCAGCTTAAGAGGAAACTATGGCTACACCTTC. It codes for CASSLRGNYGYTF.

This rearrangement joins TRBV5-1 to TRBJ1-2, with TRBD1 matching 7 bases. The CDR3 is made up of 16 amino acids. V dropped 4 bases and J dropped 3; count of bases not matched to a gene: 12. The germline CDR1 and CDR2 sequences are SGHRS and YFSETQ. CDR3 nucleotides: TGCGCCAGCAGCGATCAGTTGACAGGGCGAGACTATGGCTACACCTTC. This translates into CASSDQLTGRDYGYTF.

The V call is TRBV7-9, the J call TRBJ2-2, with TRBD2 identical over 12 bases. J was trimmed by 14 bases and V by 3 bases; bases with no gene match: 4. CDR3 length equals 13 residues. Germline CDR1 SEHNR, CDR2 FQNEAQ (reference sequence). CDR3 coding DNA: TGTGCCAGCAGCTTCCTAGCGGGGGGGAATCTGTTTTTT. The encoded protein is CASSFLAGGNLFF.

The chain employs TRBV6-6 and TRBJ2-7; 9 bases map to TRBD1. Unmatched junction bases numbered 5, after V lost 7 bases and J lost 7 bases. Germline V CDR1 and CDR2: MNHNY, SVGAGI (reference sequence). The CDR3 contains 12 residues. DNA for the CDR3: TGTGCCAGCACTAAGACAGGGGGTGAGCAGTACTTC. This encodes CASTKTGGEQYF.

The chain uses TRBV29-1 and TRBJ2-7, with 8 bases lining up with TRBD1. The CDR3 consists of 12 residues. V dropped 1 base and J dropped 4; count of bases not matched to a gene: 0. Per the germline V gene, CDR1 is SQVTM and CDR2 is ANQGSEA. This chain's CDR3 is CSVEGQGYEQYF. The CDR3 DNA is TGCAGCGTTGAAGGACAGGGGTACGAGCAGTACTTC.

This chain joins TRBV4-1 and TRBJ1-5, with 10 nucleotides matching TRBD1. CDR3 length: 16 residues. From germline, CDR1 is MGHRA and CDR2 YSYEKL. The ends lost 3 bases at V and 4 bases at J; junction bases unmatched: 6. This chain's CDR3 is CASSQQTGGLNQPQHF. The CDR3 DNA is TGCGCCAGCAGCCAGCAGACAGGGGGCCTTAATCAGCCCCAGCATTTT.

The chain joins TRBV12-3 or TRBV12-4 to TRBJ1-2; possible D gene TRBD1, 5 bases. The length of the CDR3 is 13 residues. The germline V and J ends were trimmed by 1 base and 6 bases, with 9 bases remaining between them. The CDR3 coding sequence is TGTGCCAGCAGTTTAGGTCAGGGTGATGGCTACACCTTC. This encodes CASSLGQGDGYTF.

A note on this clone: At one end the junction does not follow the germline gene, possibly because of a read error. This chain uses TRBV10-3 with TRBJ1-1; 7 nucleotides match TRBD1. In germline, CDR1 is ENHRY, CDR2 SYGVKD. The CDR3 is 15 residues long. The CDR3: CAISESNPKQGLGVF. As DNA, the CDR3 is TGTGCCATCAGTGAGTCGAACCCCAAACAGGGGCTGGGAGTCTTT.

This clone has a single count. The genes are TRBV6-6 and TRBJ1-1; 8 nucleotides align to TRBD1. The CDR3 sequence is 15 residues long. Germline lookup yields CDR1 MNHNY and CDR2 SVGAGI (reference sequence). V lost 5 bases, J lost 2 bases, and 7 bases stayed unmatched. DNA for the CDR3: TGTGCCAGCAGTACCAAGGACAGGGTCAACACTGAAGCTTTCTTT. Its translation is CASSTKDRVNTEAFF.

V gene TRBV4-2 combines with J gene TRBJ2-6; 7 bases align to TRBD2. V was clipped by 1 base and J by 2 bases; unmatched bases: 5. The CDR3 totals 17 residues. Germline V CDR1 and CDR2: LGHNA, YNFKEQ. CDR3 protein: CASSQGEGIPGANVLTF. As DNA, the CDR3 is TGTGCCAGCAGCCAAGGGGAGGGAATCCCTGGGGCCAACGTCCTGACTTTC.

The chain recombines TRBV5-1 with TRBJ2-5, with 8 bases that match TRBD2. CDR3 length: 16 amino acids. Trimming took 3 bases from V and 2 from J; bases not matched to a gene: 9. Germline V CDR1 and CDR2: SGHRS, YFSETQ. CDR3 region: CASSSSNGGVQETQYF. Here the CDR3 DNA reads TGCGCCAGCAGCTCCTCTAACGGGGGGGTTCAAGAGACCCAGTACTTC.

V gene TRBV5-1 combines with J gene TRBJ1-5; 7 bases match TRBD1. The germline V gene has CDR1 SGHRS and CDR2 YFSETQ. Trimming took 0 bases from V and 7 from J; bases not matched to a gene: 7. This CDR3 contains 15 residues. The CDR3, as DNA: TGCGCCAGCAGCTTGGATTTTACAGGGGCCCAGCCCCAGCATTTT. It translates to CASSLDFTGAQPQHF.

This clone was seen just once. The chain uses TRBV6-6 and TRBJ1-4; D not certain. The V gene lost 2 bases and the J gene lost 1 base, with 11 bases spanning the gap. The CDR3 has 16 residues. CDR1 and CDR2 (germline): MNHNY, SVGAGI (reference sequence). The CDR3 DNA is TGTGCCAGCAGTTACGTCACTTTTCGAACTAATGAAAAACTGTTTTTT. It yields the protein CASSYVTFRTNEKLFF.

The chain links TRBV3-1 (or the pseudogene TRBV3-2) to TRBJ2-1; 9 bases line up with TRBD2. V dropped 4 bases and J dropped 1; count of bases not matched to a gene: 5. CDR3 length: 16 residues. The germline CDR1 and CDR2 sequences are LGHDT and YNNKEL (reference sequence). The CDR3 region is CASSRTSDGSYNEQFF. DNA of the CDR3: TGTGCCAGCAGCCGGACTAGCGATGGGTCCTACAATGAGCAGTTCTTC.

The V gene is TRBV6-1, the J gene TRBJ1-2, with a possible D match to TRBD1 (6 bases). Trimming left V 3 bases short and J 8 bases short, with 13 bases between. This CDR3 is built from 13 residues. Germline V CDR1 and CDR2: MNHNS, SASEGT. The CDR3 sequence is CASSELTGFGYTF. In DNA form, the CDR3 reads TGTGCCAGCAGTGAGTTAACAGGGTTCGGCTACACCTTC.

The gene calls are TRBV2 and TRBJ1-1, with TRBD1 as a possible D gene (6 bases). CDR1 and CDR2 from the germline V gene are SNHLY and FYNNEI. This CDR3 spans 15 amino acids. V was trimmed by 1 base and J by 1 base, leaving 10 bases between them. DNA of the CDR3: TGTGCCAGCAGTGAAGGGACAGTTCCGAACACTGAAGCTTTCTTT. Its protein is CASSEGTVPNTEAFF.